This TCR beta chain was profiled in a study of blood T cell repertoires in COVID-19. Overall study context: Material from acute and convalescent COVID-19 was sourced from the United States, Italy and Spain. From T cells, B-cell-depleted T cells, or PBMCs came the material, which was cDNA or gDNA.

V gave up 7 bases and J gave up 5 bases, with 11 bases separating them. CDR1 and CDR2 from the germline V gene are SNHLY and FYNNEI. CDR3 length: 12 amino acids. Sequenced by immunoSEQ multiplex PCR; TCRdb stores in-frame clones only, minus some. This sample has 31,000 or so clones, with roughly 85% found just once. The material sequenced was peripheral blood. The genes are TRBV2 and TRBJ2-5; D gene unclear. This clonotype was sampled from a human donor in a cohort sampled during active COVID-19. For the CDR3, the DNA is TGTGCCAGCACCTCAGGCGCGGAGACCCAGTACTTC. Translation: CASTSGAETQYF. The complete variable domain, with remaining parts taken from reference TRBV2 and TRBJ2-5, reads EPEVTQTPSHQVTQMGQEVILRCVPISNHLYFYWYRQILGQKVEFLVSFYNNEISEKSEIFDDQFSVERPDGSNFTLKIRSTKLEDSAMYFCASTSGAETQYFGPGTRLLVL.